This entry is about one T cell receptor beta chain. The antigen is undetermined. This sample stems from a study of T cell repertoires in cytomegalovirus infection. Whole-study context: The study used recently identified HLA-C-restricted and well-studied HLA-B-restricted CMV epitopes.

TCRdb ran MiXCR on the reads and lists one entry per CDR3 protein. The sample records about 480,000 distinct CDR3 sequences, roughly a third being singletons. This CDR3 is built from 15 residues. Trimming pared 5 bases from V and 6 bases from J, leaving 17 bases between. Germline CDR1 and CDR2: SGHNT and YENEEA. The study, taken as a whole, reports: CMV-specific TCR beta clonotypes restricted by HLA-C dominated the ex vivo response. Cumulative public TCR beta family frequency identified CMV carriers with the relevant HLA.

The J gene is TRBJ2-1, the V gene TRBV11-3; no reliable D call. The specimen comprised cultured PBMCs, sampled from culture after CMV antigen stimulation. This sequence originates from a human donor in good health (CMV status not recorded). Some clones in this sample may be carry-over from other donors' samples. DNA for the CDR3: TGTGCCAGCAGCACTCGGGCTCATGCCAGCAATGAGCAGTTCTTC. Translation gives CASSTRAHASNEQFF.